The clone carrying this T cell receptor beta chain was seen repeatedly, ten times or more. These data come from a study of early T cells in non-severe SARS-CoV-2 infection. Unique molecular identifiers tagged individual cDNA molecules. TCRdb reprocessed the 5' RACE reads via MiXCR and lists one record per CDR3 protein. The table has some 34,000 distinct CDR3 sequences, roughly 7.1% seen once; the top ten hold roughly an eighth. This CDR3 has 15 amino acids. Germline V gene sequence: CDR1 KGHSH, CDR2 LQKENI. Trimming removed 3 bases at V and 1 base at J, with 12 bases between. The receptor was derived from an adult who was a healthcare worker with PCR-confirmed SARS-CoV-2 infection or an uninfected control (not recorded which). The chain employs TRBV18 and TRBJ2-5; D is unresolved. This specimen consisted of whole blood, obtained at baseline. Here the CDR3 reads CASSPPNSRQETQYF. The CDR3, as DNA: TGTGCCAGCTCACCTCCCAACTCCCGCCAAGAGACCCAGTACTTC.